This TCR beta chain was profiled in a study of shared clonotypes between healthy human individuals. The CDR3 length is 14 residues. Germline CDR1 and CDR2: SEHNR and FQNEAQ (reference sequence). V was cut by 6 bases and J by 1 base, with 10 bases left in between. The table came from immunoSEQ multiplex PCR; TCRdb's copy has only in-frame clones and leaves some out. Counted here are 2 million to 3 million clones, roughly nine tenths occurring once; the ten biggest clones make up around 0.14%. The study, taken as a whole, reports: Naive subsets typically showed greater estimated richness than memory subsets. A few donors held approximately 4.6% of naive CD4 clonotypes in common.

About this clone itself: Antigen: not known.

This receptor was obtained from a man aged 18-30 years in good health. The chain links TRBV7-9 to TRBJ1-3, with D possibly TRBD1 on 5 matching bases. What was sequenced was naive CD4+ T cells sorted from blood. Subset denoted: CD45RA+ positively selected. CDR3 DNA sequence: TGTGCCAGCAGTACCTCAGGGTCTGGAAACACCATATATTTT. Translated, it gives CASSTSGSGNTIYF. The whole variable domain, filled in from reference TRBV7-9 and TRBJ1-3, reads DTGVSQNPRHKITKRGQNVTFRCDPISEHNRLYWYRQTLGQGPEFLTYFQNEAQLEKSRLLSDRFSAERPKGSFSTLEIQRTEQGDSAMYLCASSTSGSGNTIYFGEGSWLTVV.